This record concerns one T cell receptor beta chain sequence. What it binds is not known. Cultured CD4+ T cells had their DNA profiled by the Oncomine TCR Beta short-read assay. TCRdb redid the calling of the PCR reads with MiXCR, one entry per CDR3 protein. The sample yields 15,000 to 20,000 distinct CDR3 sequences, roughly half seen once. The data belong to a study of vaccination and CD4 T cells after COVID-19. As to time point: late sampling 161 to 241 days after vaccination in a few convalescent patients. Treatment denoted: approximately 11-day PBMC culture with coronavirus spike peptide pools or control peptides (ViraFEST assay). Per germline, CDR1 LNHDA and CDR2 SQIVND (reference sequence). This CDR3 has 14 amino acids. V lost 4 bases, J lost 4 bases, and 13 bases lay in between.

The origin of this receptor is a human donor who had recovered from COVID-19. The chain links TRBV19 to TRBJ1-1, with D hard to call. This material consisted of CD4+ T cells from blood, cultured in vitro, taken about 7 months after SARS-CoV-2 vaccination. In DNA, the CDR3 is TGTGCCAGTAGTACGGGCCCCCTTAGCACTGAAGCTTTCTTT. Protein sequence: CASSTGPLSTEAFF.